The clone carrying this TCR beta chain appeared once. Antigen unknown. This entry belongs to a study of vaccination effects on CD4 cells after COVID-19. Study information: Subjects were given two BNT162b2 or mRNA-1273 vaccine doses.

Study outcomes and limitations: Late after vaccination, infection- and vaccine-induced clones showed marked clonal contraction.

V was clipped by 6 bases and J by 9 bases; unmatched bases: 10. CDR3 length: 14 amino acids. Germline CDR1 and CDR2: MNHEY and SVGAGI. Antigen-specific CD4+ T cells were first expanded with viral peptide pools by the ViraFEST assay and only then sequenced. Researchers isolated CD4+ T cells once less than twelve days of culture had elapsed. Vaccinated recipients, who were negative for nucleocapsid antibodies, had no history of SARS-CoV-2 infection. TCRdb's table, derived via immunoSEQ multiplex PCR, lists solely in-frame clones and lacks some. Of roughly 76,000 clones listed, about 70% are singletons. The clonotype comes from a human donor who received a COVID-19 vaccine. This chain links TRBV6-5 with TRBJ1-1, with 10 bases aligning to TRBD1. Here the sequenced sample was CD4+ T cells from PBMCs cultured with HCoV-229E spike peptides, taken before COVID-19 vaccination. The CDR3 is CASRRQGADLKAFF. As DNA, the CDR3 is TGTGCCAGCAGACGACAGGGGGCGGATCTGAAAGCTTTCTTT.